These T cell receptor beta chains were read from a single sample in a study of T cells in Graves' hyperthyroidism and ophthalmopathy. One entry per CDR3 protein results from TCRdb running MiXCR on the multiplex PCR reads. The profile shows some 510,000 distinct CDR3 sequences, about 45% of them singletons. Sequencing input: peripheral blood or thyroid tissue (not recorded which). The source is a woman under 30 with Graves' hyperthyroidism. CDR3s include the opening cysteine and the closing phenylalanine or tryptophan. Fields, in order: V gene, clone size, D gene, J gene, CDR3 DNA, CDR3 protein. The D gene is left open where the match is weak. Where a row states a size, it is once, few, many or the class of an expanded clone; other rows omit it.

v_call: TRBV19; clone_size: -; d_call: -; j_call: TRBJ2-2; cdr3_nt: TGTGCCAGTACCGGGAGTGTCGGGGAGCTGTTTTTT; cdr3_aa: CASTGSVGELFF
v_call: TRBV11-1; clone_size: -; d_call: -; j_call: TRBJ1-2; cdr3_nt: TGTGAGTCTGGCAGCCTTCAGATCTATGGCTACACCTTC; cdr3_aa: CESGSLQIYGYTF
v_call: TRBV2; clone_size: few; d_call: -; j_call: TRBJ2-2; cdr3_nt: TGTGCCAGCAGCGTAGCTGGGTCCGGGGAGCTGTTTTTT; cdr3_aa: CASSVAGSGELFF
v_call: TRBV7-7; clone_size: -; d_call: TRBD1; j_call: TRBJ2-7; cdr3_nt: TGTGCTAGCAGCCCACAGGGGGTGGAGGAGTACTTC; cdr3_aa: CASSPQGVEEYF
v_call: TRBV15; clone_size: many; d_call: -; j_call: TRBJ1-5; cdr3_nt: TGTGCCACCAGCCGGACGACCGATGGTCGGTCCCAGCATTTT; cdr3_aa: CATSRTTDGRSQHF
v_call: TRBV6-5; clone_size: once; d_call: -; j_call: TRBJ2-7; cdr3_nt: TGTGCCAGCAGTTACTCCGGAGGCAGGGCGTCCTACGAGCAGTACTTC; cdr3_aa: CASSYSGGRASYEQYF
v_call: TRBV7-9; clone_size: many; d_call: -; j_call: TRBJ2-7; cdr3_nt: TGTGCCAGCAGCTTAGGAACTAACGAGCAGTACTTC; cdr3_aa: CASSLGTNEQYF
v_call: TRBV2; clone_size: -; d_call: -; j_call: TRBJ2-7; cdr3_nt: TGTGCCAGCAGCTTAGAGAGACAGACCTACGAGCAGTACTTC; cdr3_aa: CASSLERQTYEQYF
v_call: TRBV7-2; clone_size: -; d_call: -; j_call: TRBJ2-1; cdr3_nt: TGTGCCAGCAGCTTATTGTTTGGGGCGCACTCCTACAATGAGCAGTTCTTC; cdr3_aa: CASSLLFGAHSYNEQFF
v_call: TRBV20-1; clone_size: -; d_call: TRBD2; j_call: TRBJ2-7; cdr3_nt: TGCAGTGCTAGAGTTGGAAGCGGGGGCTACGAGCAGTACTTC; cdr3_aa: CSARVGSGGYEQYF
v_call: TRBV19; clone_size: many; d_call: -; j_call: TRBJ1-5; cdr3_nt: TGTGCCAGTAGTCGGGGGGAGTTTACTCAGCCCCAGCATTTT; cdr3_aa: CASSRGEFTQPQHF
v_call: TRBV9; clone_size: many; d_call: -; j_call: TRBJ1-4; cdr3_nt: TGTGCCAGCAGCGGGTCCGGGGAGGAAAAACTGTTTTTT; cdr3_aa: CASSGSGEEKLFF
v_call: TRBV10-3; clone_size: many; d_call: TRBD2; j_call: TRBJ2-7; cdr3_nt: TGTGCCATCAGTGATCCCCGTAGCGGGGGCTACGAGCAGTACTTC; cdr3_aa: CAISDPRSGGYEQYF
v_call: TRBV18; clone_size: -; d_call: -; j_call: TRBJ1-2; cdr3_nt: TGTGCCAGCTCACTTTCGGGACAACCGAACTATGGCTACACCTTC; cdr3_aa: CASSLSGQPNYGYTF
v_call: TRBV20-1; clone_size: -; d_call: TRBD1; j_call: TRBJ1-4; cdr3_nt: TGCAGCGCCTGGGACAGGGAAAATGAAAAACTGTTTTTT; cdr3_aa: CSAWDRENEKLFF
v_call: TRBV7-3; clone_size: -; d_call: -; j_call: TRBJ1-1; cdr3_nt: TGCGCCAGCAGCCAAAGAGGGACGGACACTGAAGCTTTCTTT; cdr3_aa: CASSQRGTDTEAFF
v_call: TRBV25-1; clone_size: -; d_call: -; j_call: TRBJ1-1; cdr3_nt: TGTGCCAGCAGTGAAGACGTGAACACTAAAGCTTTCTTT; cdr3_aa: CASSEDVNTKAFF
v_call: TRBV20-1; clone_size: few; d_call: -; j_call: TRBJ1-5; cdr3_nt: TGCAGTGTTATAAAGGGTCCCAATCAGCCCCAGCATTTT; cdr3_aa: CSVIKGPNQPQHF
v_call: TRBV7-2; clone_size: many; d_call: -; j_call: TRBJ2-6; cdr3_nt: TGTGCCAGCAGCTTCAGGACAGCTGGGGCCAACGTCCTGACTTTC; cdr3_aa: CASSFRTAGANVLTF
v_call: TRBV11-3; clone_size: -; d_call: -; j_call: TRBJ2-5; cdr3_nt: TGTGCCAGCAGCTTTGGGGTACAAGAGACCCAGTACTTC; cdr3_aa: CASSFGVQETQYF
v_call: TRBV20-1; clone_size: -; d_call: TRBD1; j_call: TRBJ1-5; cdr3_nt: TGCAGTGCTAATGAACACACAGGGGCCCATCAGCCCCAGCATTTT; cdr3_aa: CSANEHTGAHQPQHF
v_call: TRBV6-1; clone_size: once; d_call: -; j_call: TRBJ1-1; cdr3_nt: TGTGCCAGCAGTGGTGTCCGGACGAACACTGAAGCTTTCTTT; cdr3_aa: CASSGVRTNTEAFF
v_call: TRBV7-9; clone_size: many; d_call: -; j_call: TRBJ1-2; cdr3_nt: TGTGCCAGCAGCCCCCCCCTCGTCGGAAACTATGGCTACACCTTC; cdr3_aa: CASSPPLVGNYGYTF
v_call: TRBV25-1; clone_size: -; d_call: -; j_call: TRBJ1-6; cdr3_nt: TGTGCCAGTGAATGGGGACAACTGAATTCACCCCTCCACTTT; cdr3_aa: CASEWGQLNSPLHF
v_call: TRBV7-9; clone_size: many; d_call: TRBD2; j_call: TRBJ2-7; cdr3_nt: TGTGCCAGCAGCTCGGCCGGGACTAGTATCGGTTACGAGCAGTACTTC; cdr3_aa: CASSSAGTSIGYEQYF
v_call: TRBV20-1; clone_size: -; d_call: TRBD2; j_call: TRBJ2-7; cdr3_nt: TGCAGTGGACTAGCGGGACTCTCCTACGAGCAGTACTTC; cdr3_aa: CSGLAGLSYEQYF
v_call: TRBV7-9; clone_size: once; d_call: -; j_call: TRBJ1-6; cdr3_nt: TGTGCCAGCACCCGAGGTGGGACGATATCAAGTTCACCCCTCCACTTT; cdr3_aa: CASTRGGTISSSPLHF
v_call: TRBV15; clone_size: -; d_call: -; j_call: TRBJ2-6; cdr3_nt: TGTGCCACCAGCAGAGATATCGGACGCTCTGGGGCCAACGTCCTGACTTTC; cdr3_aa: CATSRDIGRSGANVLTF
v_call: TRBV2; clone_size: many; d_call: -; j_call: TRBJ1-5; cdr3_nt: TGTGCCAGCAGTGAAGCTGGGGGCGGCAATCAGCCCCAGCATTTT; cdr3_aa: CASSEAGGGNQPQHF
v_call: TRBV7-9; clone_size: -; d_call: -; j_call: TRBJ1-4; cdr3_nt: TGTGCCAGCAGCTCTACCCCGGGGGCTGGTAATGAAAAACTGTTTTTT; cdr3_aa: CASSSTPGAGNEKLFF
v_call: TRBV2; clone_size: -; d_call: TRBD1; j_call: TRBJ2-5; cdr3_nt: TGTGCCAGCAGTTACCCCCGGACAGGCAAAGAGACCCAGTACTTC; cdr3_aa: CASSYPRTGKETQYF
v_call: TRBV20-1; clone_size: once; d_call: -; j_call: TRBJ1-1; cdr3_nt: TGCAGTGCTAGTCTACAACAGAAGTTGAACACTGAAGCTTTCTTT; cdr3_aa: CSASLQQKLNTEAFF
v_call: TRBV7-9; clone_size: -; d_call: TRBD1; j_call: TRBJ1-4; cdr3_nt: TGTGCCAGCAGCACCCAGGGACAGGCCGAAAAACTGTTTTTT; cdr3_aa: CASSTQGQAEKLFF
v_call: TRBV2; clone_size: -; d_call: TRBD1; j_call: TRBJ1-5; cdr3_nt: TGTGCCAGCAGTTCCCGACAGGGAGGAGAGACCCAGCATTTT; cdr3_aa: CASSSRQGGETQHF
v_call: TRBV2; clone_size: -; d_call: -; j_call: TRBJ1-1; cdr3_nt: TGTGCCAGCAGTGAAACGCAGACACTGAACACTGAAGCTTTCTTT; cdr3_aa: CASSETQTLNTEAFF
v_call: TRBV7-2; clone_size: few; d_call: TRBD2; j_call: TRBJ2-7; cdr3_nt: TGTGCCAGCAGTCAGAATAGCGGGAGGGCCCACGAGCAGTACTTC; cdr3_aa: CASSQNSGRAHEQYF
v_call: TRBV7-2; clone_size: -; d_call: -; j_call: TRBJ1-2; cdr3_nt: TGTGCCAGCAGCTTAGACCCATCCGGGCGCGGTGGTTATGGCTACACCTTC; cdr3_aa: CASSLDPSGRGGYGYTF
v_call: TRBV15; clone_size: many; d_call: -; j_call: TRBJ1-3; cdr3_nt: TGTGCCACCAGCGTCAGCTCTGGAAACACCATATATTTT; cdr3_aa: CATSVSSGNTIYF
v_call: TRBV29-1; clone_size: -; d_call: -; j_call: TRBJ2-5; cdr3_nt: TGCAGCAGTTTTGGTGCGTTAGGCCAAGAGACCCAGTACTTC; cdr3_aa: CSSFGALGQETQYF
v_call: TRBV10-3; clone_size: -; d_call: TRBD1; j_call: TRBJ1-5; cdr3_nt: TGTGCCATCAGTGAGTCCGGACAGGCGAACCCCCAGCATTTT; cdr3_aa: CAISESGQANPQHF
v_call: TRBV5-1; clone_size: -; d_call: -; j_call: TRBJ1-2; cdr3_nt: TGCGCCAGCAGCATGGGGACGGCGTATGGCTACACCTTC; cdr3_aa: CASSMGTAYGYTF
v_call: TRBV12-3/TRBV12-4; clone_size: few; d_call: TRBD1; j_call: TRBJ1-1; cdr3_nt: TGTGCCAGCACCGACAGGGTGTTCACTGAAGCTTTCTTT; cdr3_aa: CASTDRVFTEAFF
v_call: TRBV19; clone_size: many; d_call: -; j_call: TRBJ1-4; cdr3_nt: TGTGCCAGTAGTATTATCGGCGTGTCCGAAAAACTGTTTTTT; cdr3_aa: CASSIIGVSEKLFF
v_call: TRBV29-1; clone_size: few; d_call: -; j_call: TRBJ2-6; cdr3_nt: TGCAGCGTTGAAGAAGGGGCGGCGGGGGCCAACGTCCTGACTTTC; cdr3_aa: CSVEEGAAGANVLTF
v_call: TRBV6-1; clone_size: -; d_call: TRBD2; j_call: TRBJ2-3; cdr3_nt: TGTGCCAGCGGACCTAGCGGGAGAGCAGATACGCAGTATTTT; cdr3_aa: CASGPSGRADTQYF
v_call: TRBV7-9; clone_size: -; d_call: -; j_call: TRBJ2-5; cdr3_nt: TGTGCCAGCAGTCCGGGACTGCGCGGGGAGACCCAGTACTTC; cdr3_aa: CASSPGLRGETQYF
v_call: TRBV7-9; clone_size: few; d_call: -; j_call: TRBJ1-3; cdr3_nt: TGTGCCAGCAGCCCGGCAGACTCTGGAAACACCATATATTTT; cdr3_aa: CASSPADSGNTIYF
v_call: TRBV7-9; clone_size: -; d_call: TRBD1; j_call: TRBJ1-2; cdr3_nt: TGTGCCAGCAGCTTTGGGACAGGGGAAGGCAACTATGGCTACACCTTC; cdr3_aa: CASSFGTGEGNYGYTF
v_call: TRBV7-9; clone_size: many; d_call: -; j_call: TRBJ2-5; cdr3_nt: TGTGCCAGCAGCTTCCTCGGAGATCAAGAGACCCAGTACTTC; cdr3_aa: CASSFLGDQETQYF
v_call: TRBV20-1; clone_size: -; d_call: TRBD1; j_call: TRBJ1-6; cdr3_nt: TGCAGTGCTAGAGATTCAGCGGCGGGACAGGGGGCGCGTTCCTCTAATTCACCCCTCCACTTT; cdr3_aa: CSARDSAAGQGARSSNSPLHF
v_call: TRBV29-1; clone_size: -; d_call: TRBD1; j_call: TRBJ1-1; cdr3_nt: TGCAGCGGACAGGGGGTTGGAAACACTGAAGCTTTCTTT; cdr3_aa: CSGQGVGNTEAFF
v_call: TRBV7-7; clone_size: few; d_call: TRBD1; j_call: TRBJ2-5; cdr3_nt: TGTGCTAGCGGCAAAAACCTCGGACAGGGACCCGAAGAGACCCAGTACTTC; cdr3_aa: CASGKNLGQGPEETQYF
v_call: TRBV15; clone_size: -; d_call: -; j_call: TRBJ1-3; cdr3_nt: TGTGCCACCAGCAGCCTGTCGTCTGGAAACACCATATATTTT; cdr3_aa: CATSSLSSGNTIYF
v_call: TRBV7-9; clone_size: few; d_call: TRBD2; j_call: TRBJ2-7; cdr3_nt: TGTGCCAGCAGCTTACCCGGACTAGCGGGAGTCAACGAGCAGTACTTC; cdr3_aa: CASSLPGLAGVNEQYF